This T cell receptor (beta chain) was observed in a study of patients and donors after allogeneic stem cell transplantation. This clonotype has just a few counts. The germline V gene has CDR1 MDHEN and CDR2 SYDVKM. The CDR3 runs 14 residues. Trimming removed 6 bases from V and 6 bases from J; junction bases left unmatched: 6. TCRdb called the RT-PCR reads again in MiXCR, with one record for every CDR3 protein. This sample has about 2,500 distinct CDR3 sequences; around 8.2% occur once, and the top ten carry over 7.5%. The chain links TRBV28 to TRBJ2-1, with TRBD2 identical over 9 bases. This receptor was taken from a human donor who was either an allogeneic HSCT recipient or a stem cell or donor lymphocyte infusion donor (not recorded which). It is not recorded whose cells these are; they may come from a transplant donor. Sequenced: blood, either unsorted or a sorted T cell fraction (not recorded which). CDR3 nucleotides: TGTGCCAGCAGCCTAGCGGGGAATTTCAATGAGCAGTTCTTC. Translating it yields CASSLAGNFNEQFF.